The sequence of this T cell receptor (beta chain) was determined in a study of beta chain features in type 1 diabetes. Study-wide context: Age, gender, cell numbers and subset yield matched between patients and controls. Study-wide results and limits: Compared to healthy donors, patients appeared to have naive, central memory and Treg TCRB repertoires that were more alike. Across all four CD4+ subsets, people with type 1 diabetes showed modestly shorter TCRB CDR3s.

Reverse transcription of all isolated RNA meant that expressed TCRB transcripts were sequenced. Assay used: immunoSEQ multiplex PCR; TCRdb lists only in-frame clones, some missing. The sample holds 140,000 or so clones, less than 15% seen once. This clone was counted only a few times. Its antigen remains unidentified. The germline V gene encodes CDR1 SGHTA and CDR2 FQGNSA. This CDR3 comprises 15 residues. Germline trimming cut 1 base from V and 4 bases from J; bases unmatched to any gene: 4. This TCR was recovered from a man aged 18 to 30 with type 1 diabetes. The sequenced material came from central memory CD4+ T cells from blood. The chain combines TRBV7-2 with TRBJ1-2; 9 bases align to TRBD1. The chain's CDR3 is CASSLGGTGTYGYTF. The CDR3 DNA is TGTGCCAGCAGCTTAGGCGGGACAGGGACCTATGGCTACACCTTC.